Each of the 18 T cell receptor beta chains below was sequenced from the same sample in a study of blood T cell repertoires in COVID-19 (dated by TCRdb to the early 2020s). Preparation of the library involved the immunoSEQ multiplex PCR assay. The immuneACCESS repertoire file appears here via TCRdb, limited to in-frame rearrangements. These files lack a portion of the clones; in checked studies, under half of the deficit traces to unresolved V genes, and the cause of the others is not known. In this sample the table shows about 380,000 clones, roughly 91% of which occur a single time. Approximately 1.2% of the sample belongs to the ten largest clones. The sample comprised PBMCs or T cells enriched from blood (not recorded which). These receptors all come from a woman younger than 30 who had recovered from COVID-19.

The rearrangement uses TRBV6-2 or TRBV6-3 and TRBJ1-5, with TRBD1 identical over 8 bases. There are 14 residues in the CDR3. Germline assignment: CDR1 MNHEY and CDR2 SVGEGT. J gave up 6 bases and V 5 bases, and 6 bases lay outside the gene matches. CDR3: CASSPDREFQPQHF. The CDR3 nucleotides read TGTGCCAGCAGTCCGGACAGGGAATTTCAGCCCCAGCATTTT.

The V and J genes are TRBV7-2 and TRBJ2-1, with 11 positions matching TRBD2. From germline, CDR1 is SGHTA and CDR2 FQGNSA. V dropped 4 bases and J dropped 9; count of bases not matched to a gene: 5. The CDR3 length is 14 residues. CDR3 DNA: TGTGCCAGCAGCTCGCGACTAGCGGGGACTGAGCAGTTCTTC. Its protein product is CASSSRLAGTEQFF.

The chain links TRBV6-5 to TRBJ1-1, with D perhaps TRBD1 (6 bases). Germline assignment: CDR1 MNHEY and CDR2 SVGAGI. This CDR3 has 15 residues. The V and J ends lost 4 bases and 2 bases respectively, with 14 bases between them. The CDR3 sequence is CASSLFGQFNTEAFF. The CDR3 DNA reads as TGTGCCAGCAGTTTGTTCGGACAGTTTAACACTGAAGCTTTCTTT.

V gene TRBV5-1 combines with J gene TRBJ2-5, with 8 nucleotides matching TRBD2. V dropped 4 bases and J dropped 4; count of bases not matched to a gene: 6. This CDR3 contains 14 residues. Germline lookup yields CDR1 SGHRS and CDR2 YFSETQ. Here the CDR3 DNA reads TGCGCCAGCAGCCCGACGGGGGGGCTAGAGACCCAGTACTTC. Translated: CASSPTGGLETQYF.

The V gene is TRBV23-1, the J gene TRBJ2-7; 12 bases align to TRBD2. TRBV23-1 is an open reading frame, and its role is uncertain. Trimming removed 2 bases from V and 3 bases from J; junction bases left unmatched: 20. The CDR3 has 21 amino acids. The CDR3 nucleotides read TGCGCCAGCAGTCAAATATTCTGTTTGGCTAGCGGGGGGGCCCGAGACTACGAGCAGTACTTC. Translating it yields CASSQIFCLASGGARDYEQYF.

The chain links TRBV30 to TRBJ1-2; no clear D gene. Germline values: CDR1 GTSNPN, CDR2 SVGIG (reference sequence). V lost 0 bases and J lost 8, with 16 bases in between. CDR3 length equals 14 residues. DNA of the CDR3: TGTGCCTGGAGTGTACGCCGAGACTCAGCGGGCTACACCTTC. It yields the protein CAWSVRRDSAGYTF.

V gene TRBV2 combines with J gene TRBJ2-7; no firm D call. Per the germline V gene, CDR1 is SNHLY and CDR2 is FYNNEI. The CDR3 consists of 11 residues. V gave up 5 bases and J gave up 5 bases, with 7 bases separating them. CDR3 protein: CASSYSHEQYF. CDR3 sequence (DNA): TGTGCCAGCAGTTATTCCCACGAGCAGTACTTC. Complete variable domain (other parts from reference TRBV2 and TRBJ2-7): EPEVTQTPSHQVTQMGQEVILRCVPISNHLYFYWYRQILGQKVEFLVSFYNNEISEKSEIFDDQFSVERPDGSNFTLKIRSTKLEDSAMYFCASSYSHEQYFGPGTRLTVT.

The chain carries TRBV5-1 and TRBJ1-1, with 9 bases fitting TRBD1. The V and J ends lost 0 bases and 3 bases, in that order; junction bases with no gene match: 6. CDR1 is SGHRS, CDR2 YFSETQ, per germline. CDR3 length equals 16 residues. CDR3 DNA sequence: TGCGCCAGCAGCTTGGAAGGACAGGGGCCATACACTGAAGCTTTCTTT. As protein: CASSLEGQGPYTEAFF.

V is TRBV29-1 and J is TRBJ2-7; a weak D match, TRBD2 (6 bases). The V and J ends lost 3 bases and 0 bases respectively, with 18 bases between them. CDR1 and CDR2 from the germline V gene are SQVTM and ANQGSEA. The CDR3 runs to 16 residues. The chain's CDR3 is CSVEKGGGWGSYEQYF. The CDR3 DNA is TGCAGCGTTGAGAAAGGAGGAGGGTGGGGCTCCTACGAGCAGTACTTC.

The CDR3 loop is CASSLQGVNSPLHF. In DNA form, the CDR3 reads TGTGCCAGCAGTTTACAGGGTGTTAATTCACCCCTCCACTTT. This chain connects TRBV28 to TRBJ1-6, with D possibly matching TRBD1 (5 bases). The germline gives CDR1 MDHEN, CDR2 SYDVKM. The CDR3 is made up of 14 amino acids. The V end was cut by 2 bases, the J end by 6 bases, with 8 bases between.

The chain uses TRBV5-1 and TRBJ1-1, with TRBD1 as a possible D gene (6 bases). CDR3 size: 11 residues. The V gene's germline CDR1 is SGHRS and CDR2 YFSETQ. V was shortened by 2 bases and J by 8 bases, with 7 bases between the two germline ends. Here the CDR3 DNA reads TGCGCCAGCAGCTTTGACAGGGAAGCTTTCTTT. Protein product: CASSFDREAFF.

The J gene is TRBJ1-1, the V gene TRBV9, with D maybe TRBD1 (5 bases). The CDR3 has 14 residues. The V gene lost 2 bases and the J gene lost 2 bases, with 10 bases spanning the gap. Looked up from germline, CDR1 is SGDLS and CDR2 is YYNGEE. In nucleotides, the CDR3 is TGTGCCAGCAGCGTGCAGACAGCTAACACTGAAGCTTTCTTT. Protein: CASSVQTANTEAFF.

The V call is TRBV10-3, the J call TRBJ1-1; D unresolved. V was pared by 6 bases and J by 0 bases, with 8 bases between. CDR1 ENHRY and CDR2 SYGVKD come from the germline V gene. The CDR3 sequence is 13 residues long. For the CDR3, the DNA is TGTGCCATCAGCCTAGACCTGAACACTGAAGCTTTCTTT. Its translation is CAISLDLNTEAFF.

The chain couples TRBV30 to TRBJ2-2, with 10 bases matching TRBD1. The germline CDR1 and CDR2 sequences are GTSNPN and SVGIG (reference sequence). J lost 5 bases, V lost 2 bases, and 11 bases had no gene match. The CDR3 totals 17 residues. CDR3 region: CAWSLLGTGDLTGELFF. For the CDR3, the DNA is TGTGCCTGGAGTCTCCTGGGGACAGGGGATCTTACCGGGGAGCTGTTTTTT. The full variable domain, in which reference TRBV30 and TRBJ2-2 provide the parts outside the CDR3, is SQTIHQWPATLVQPVGSPLSLECTVEGTSNPNLYWYRQAAGRGLQLLFYSVGIGQISSEVPQNLSASRPQDRQFILSSKKLLLSDSGFYLCAWSLLGTGDLTGELFFGEGSRLTVL.

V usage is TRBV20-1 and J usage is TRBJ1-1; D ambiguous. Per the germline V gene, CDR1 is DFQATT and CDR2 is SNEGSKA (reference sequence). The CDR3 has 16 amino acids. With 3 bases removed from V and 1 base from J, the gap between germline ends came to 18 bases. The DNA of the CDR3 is TGCAGTGCTAGTCCCCAGACGGGGAGAGGGAACACTGAAGCTTTCTTT. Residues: CSASPQTGRGNTEAFF.

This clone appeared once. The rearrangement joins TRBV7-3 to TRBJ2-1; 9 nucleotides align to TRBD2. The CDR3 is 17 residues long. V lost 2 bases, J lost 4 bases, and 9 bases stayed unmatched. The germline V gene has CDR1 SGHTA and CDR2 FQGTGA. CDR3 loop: CASSLDLSGGPYNEQFF. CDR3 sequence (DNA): TGTGCCAGCAGCTTAGATCTGAGCGGGGGGCCTTACAATGAGCAGTTCTTC.

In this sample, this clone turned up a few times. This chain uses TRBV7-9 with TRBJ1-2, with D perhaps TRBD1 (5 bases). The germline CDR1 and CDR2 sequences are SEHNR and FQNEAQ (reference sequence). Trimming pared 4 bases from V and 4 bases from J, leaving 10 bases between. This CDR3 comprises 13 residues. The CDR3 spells CASSSPDSYGYTF. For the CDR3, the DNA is TGTGCCAGCAGCTCTCCCGACAGCTATGGCTACACCTTC.

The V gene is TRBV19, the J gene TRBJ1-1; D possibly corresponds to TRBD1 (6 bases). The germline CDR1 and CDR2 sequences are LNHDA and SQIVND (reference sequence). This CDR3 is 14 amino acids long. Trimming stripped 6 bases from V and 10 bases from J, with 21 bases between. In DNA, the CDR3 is TGTGCCAGTAGGGTCGATCTGGGGGCTTCAGGAGCTTTCTTT. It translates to CASRVDLGASGAFF.